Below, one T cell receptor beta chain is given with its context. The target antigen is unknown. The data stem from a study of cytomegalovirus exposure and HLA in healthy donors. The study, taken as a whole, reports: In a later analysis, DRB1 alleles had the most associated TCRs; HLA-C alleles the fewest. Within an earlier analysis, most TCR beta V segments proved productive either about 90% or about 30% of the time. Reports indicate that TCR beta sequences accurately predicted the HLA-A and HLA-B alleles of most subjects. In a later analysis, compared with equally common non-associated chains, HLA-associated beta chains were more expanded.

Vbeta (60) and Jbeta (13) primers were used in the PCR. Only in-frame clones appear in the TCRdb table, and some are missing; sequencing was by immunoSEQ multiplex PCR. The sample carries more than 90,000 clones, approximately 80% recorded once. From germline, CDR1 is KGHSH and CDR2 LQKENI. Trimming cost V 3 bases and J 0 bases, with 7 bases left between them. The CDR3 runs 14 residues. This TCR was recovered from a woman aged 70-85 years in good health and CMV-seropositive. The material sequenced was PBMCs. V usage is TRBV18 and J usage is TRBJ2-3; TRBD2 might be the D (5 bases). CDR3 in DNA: TGTGCCAGCTCACCGTCGGGGAGCACAGATACGCAGTATTTT. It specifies CASSPSGSTDTQYF.